Following are 5 T cell receptor beta chains from one sample sequenced in a study of T cells in Graves' hyperthyroidism and ophthalmopathy. The TCR beta CDR3 regions underwent amplification using RNA transcripts as the source. RT-PCR in the first round (using the HTBI primer set) targeted the TCR CDR3. TCRdb called the multiplex PCR reads again in MiXCR, with one record for every CDR3 protein. The data show around 490,000 distinct CDR3 sequences, with just under 20% seen just once and less than 55% held by the top ten. Sequences were obtained from blood. The receptors here all came from a man aged 40-55 years with Graves' ophthalmopathy.

This clonotype has a count of ten or more. This chain connects TRBV18 to TRBJ1-1; TRBD1 might be the D (5 bases). V was pared by 2 bases and J by 0 bases, with 10 bases between. This CDR3 spans 15 amino acids. The germline CDR1 and CDR2 sequences are KGHSH and LQKENI. CDR3 protein: CASSPTGLMNTEAFF. The CDR3 DNA reads as TGTGCCAGCTCACCAACAGGTTTAATGAACACTGAAGCTTTCTTT.

Ten or more counts support this clonotype. This chain connects TRBV7-2 to TRBJ2-5, with 12 positions matching TRBD2. From germline, CDR1 is SGHTA and CDR2 FQGNSA. V trimming: 2 bases; J trimming: 4 bases; junction bases outside the gene matches: 5. The CDR3 totals 16 residues. CDR3 DNA: TGTGCCAGCAGCTTATCTAGCGGGGGGGCTGCAGAGACCCAGTACTTC. Its protein product is CASSLSSGGAAETQYF. The whole variable domain, filled in from reference TRBV7-2 and TRBJ2-5, reads GAGVSQSPSNKVTEKGKDVELRCDPISGHTALYWYRQSLGQGLEFLIYFQGNSAPDKSGLPSDRFSAERTGGSVSTLTIQRTQQEDSAVYLCASSLSSGGAAETQYFGPGTRLLVL.

The rearrangement links TRBV20-1 to TRBJ1-3; D unclear. This CDR3 spans 13 amino acids. Trimming took 7 bases from V and 4 from J, leaving 14 bases between them. Germline CDR1 and CDR2: DFQATT and SNEGSKA (reference sequence). Here the CDR3 reads CSGLWELGNTIYF. The CDR3 nucleotides read TGCAGTGGGTTGTGGGAGTTGGGAAACACCATATATTTT.

The chain has TRBV29-1 and TRBJ1-4; 7 positions match TRBD1. Germline CDR1 reads SQVTM; CDR2 reads ANQGSEA. CDR3 size: 12 residues. The V gene end was trimmed by 4 bases and the J gene end by 7 bases; junction bases not matched to a gene: 3. The CDR3 sequence is CSVGDSIEKLFF. The CDR3 coding sequence is TGCAGCGTTGGGGACAGCATTGAAAAACTGTTTTTT.

This clonotype was counted many times. V gene TRBV30 combines with J gene TRBJ2-3; TRBD1 matches at 10 bases. CDR1 and CDR2 (germline): GTSNPN, SVGIG (reference sequence). Trimming at V came to 3 bases and at J to 6 bases, leaving 12 bases not matched to a gene. This CDR3 comprises 16 residues. The CDR3 region has the DNA TGTGCCTGGAGCGCCCGCCGGGACAGGGGTCGTGATACGCAGTATTTT. This translates into CAWSARRDRGRDTQYF. Based on the CDR3 plus reference TRBV30 and TRBJ2-3, the full variable domain is SQTIHQWPATLVQPVGSPLSLECTVEGTSNPNLYWYRQAAGRGLQLLFYSVGIGQISSEVPQNLSASRPQDRQFILSSKKLLLSDSGFYLCAWSARRDRGRDTQYFGPGTRLTVL.